This is a list of T cell receptor beta chains from one sample in a study of OX40 agonist ivuxolimab in advanced cancers. Here immunoSEQ multiplex PCR was the method, and the copy in TCRdb shows in-frame clones only, minus some. The sample has some 65,000 clones; about nine tenths are singletons. The starting material was CD4+ or CD8+ T cells sorted from blood, obtained in a trial of the OX40 agonist ivuxolimab. All receptors come from an adult with an advanced solid tumor such as melanoma, head and neck, liver or kidney cancer. CDR3s include the opening cysteine and the closing phenylalanine or tryptophan. The D gene is left open where the match is weak. Where a row states a size, it is once, few, many or the class of an expanded clone; other rows omit it.

d_call	j_call	clone_size	v_call	cdr3_aa	cdr3_nt
TRBD1	TRBJ1-5	NA	TRBV19	CASSTLQGASNQPQHF	TGTGCCAGTAGTACCTTACAGGGGGCCAGCAATCAGCCCCAGCATTTT
TRBD1	TRBJ1-2	NA	TRBV25-1	CASSVYRGDGYTF	TGTGCCAGCAGTGTATACAGGGGAGATGGCTACACCTTC
TRBD1	TRBJ2-1	NA	TRBV27	CASSLTGGRIYNEQFF	TGTGCCAGCAGTTTGACAGGGGGCAGAATCTACAATGAGCAGTTCTTC
TRBD1	TRBJ1-1	NA	TRBV11-3	CASSPGTGDNMNTEAFF	TGTGCCAGCAGCCCCGGGACAGGGGACAACATGAACACTGAAGCTTTCTTT
NA	TRBJ2-2	NA	TRBV7-2	CASSLGSTDTGELFF	TGTGCCAGCAGCTTAGGTTCGACGGACACCGGGGAGCTGTTTTTT
TRBD1	TRBJ1-2	NA	TRBV7-1	CASSTRTGSNYGYTF	TGTGCCAGCAGCACCCGGACAGGGAGTAACTATGGCTACACCTTC
TRBD1	TRBJ2-7	medium-sized	TRBV11-2	CASSMMAGGADEQYF	TGTGCCAGCAGTATGATGGCAGGGGGAGCCGACGAGCAGTACTTC
NA	TRBJ2-3	NA	TRBV19	CASTPRARLTDTQYF	TGTGCCAGTACCCCTCGGGCTAGACTCACAGATACGCAGTATTTT
TRBD2	TRBJ2-2	once	TRBV25-1	CASSSGTSGGVNTGELFF	TGTGCCAGCAGTTCCGGGACTAGCGGGGGAGTGAACACCGGGGAGCTGTTTTTT
TRBD2	TRBJ2-7	NA	TRBV11-2	CASSPRGGGSYEQYF	TGTGCCAGCAGCCCCCGGGGGGGCGGCTCCTACGAGCAGTACTTC
TRBD1	TRBJ2-5	NA	TRBV30	CAWTPGQSLETQYF	TGTGCCTGGACCCCGGGACAGAGTTTAGAGACCCAGTACTTC
NA	TRBJ2-3	NA	TRBV30	CAWSLLVHTQYF	TGTGCCTGGAGTCTGCTAGTACATACGCAGTATTTT
TRBD1	TRBJ2-1	NA	TRBV7-9	CASSSYRGDEQFF	TGTGCCAGCAGCTCGTACAGGGGGGATGAGCAGTTCTTC
NA	TRBJ1-1	NA	TRBV5-4	CASSPGARGGTEAFF	TGTGCCAGCAGCCCGGGTGCCAGGGGTGGGACTGAAGCTTTCTTT
TRBD1	TRBJ2-1	few	TRBV19	CASSISDRASYNEQFF	TGTGCCAGTAGTATCTCGGACAGGGCCTCCTACAATGAGCAGTTCTTC
NA	TRBJ1-4	NA	TRBV10-3	CAIRDSSKEKLFF	TGTGCCATCAGGGACAGCTCTAAGGAAAAACTGTTTTTT
TRBD1	TRBJ1-6	NA	TRBV7-9	CASSPGQNNSPLHF	TGTGCCAGCAGCCCGGGACAGAATAATTCACCCCTCCACTTT
NA	TRBJ2-5	NA	TRBV5-6	CASSRGVNQYF	TGTGCCAGCAGCCGAGGGGTCAACCAGTACTTC
TRBD1	TRBJ1-1	NA	TRBV7-8	CASSPRTGPNTEAFF	TGTGCCAGCAGCCCAAGGACAGGGCCGAACACTGAAGCTTTCTTT